The present T cell receptor (beta chain) was sequenced within a study of OX40 agonist ivuxolimab in advanced cancers. Study context: Clinicians treated patients with ivuxolimab, an agonistic anti-OX40 (CD134) antibody. Study-wide results and caveats: Among some nonresponders, normalized T-cell clonal expansion was also low.

Sequenced by immunoSEQ multiplex PCR; TCRdb stores in-frame clones only, minus some. The sample includes fewer than 85,000 clones, about 90% of them seen just once. From germline, CDR1 is SEHNR and CDR2 FQNEAQ (reference sequence). The junction had 12 bases not matched to a gene; V was cut back by 7 bases and J by 4 bases. The length of the CDR3 is 16 residues. To note about this clone: The antigen is undetermined.

The sample consisted of CD4+ or CD8+ T cells sorted from blood, taken in a trial of the OX40 agonist ivuxolimab. The TCR was taken from an adult with an advanced solid tumor such as melanoma, head and neck, liver or kidney cancer. The chain carries TRBV7-9 and TRBJ2-7; TRBD1 aligns across 11 bases. The CDR3 nucleotides are TGTGCCAGCACCTTCGGTGGGACAGGGGGATTGTACGAGCAGTACTTC. This encodes CASTFGGTGGLYEQYF.